This is a list of T cell receptor beta chains from one sample in a study of cytomegalovirus exposure and HLA in healthy donors. Here immunoSEQ multiplex PCR was the method, and the copy in TCRdb shows in-frame clones only, minus some. The table lists approximately 74,000 clones, about four fifths of them singletons. The specimen sequenced was PBMCs. The origin of the receptors is a woman aged 30 to 39 in good health and CMV-seronegative. The CDR3 runs from the conserved cysteine through the conserved F or W. The order of the fields is D gene, V gene, J gene, clone size, CDR3 DNA, CDR3 protein. The D gene is left open where the match is weak. Clone size appears in some rows only: once, few, many, or a class for an expanded clone.

d_call: TRBD1; v_call: TRBV4-3; j_call: TRBJ1-2; clone_size: once; cdr3_nt: TGCGCCAGCAGCCAAGACTTCAGGGGGACCCCGAGAGGCTACACCTTC; cdr3_aa: CASSQDFRGTPRGYTF
d_call: NA; v_call: TRBV5-4; j_call: TRBJ1-1; clone_size: once; cdr3_nt: TGTGCCAGCAGCTCCTCGAGCTCTGAAGCTTTCTTT; cdr3_aa: CASSSSSSEAFF
d_call: TRBD1; v_call: TRBV6-1; j_call: TRBJ2-4; clone_size: NA; cdr3_nt: TGTGCCAGCAGTGCGACAGGGCGGGCAGCCAAAAACATTCAGTACTTC; cdr3_aa: CASSATGRAAKNIQYF
d_call: NA; v_call: TRBV11-3; j_call: TRBJ2-3; clone_size: NA; cdr3_nt: TGTGCCAGCAGCAAAAGGGCGGGGGCCTTCACAGATACGCAGTATTTT; cdr3_aa: CASSKRAGAFTDTQYF
d_call: NA; v_call: TRBV6-5; j_call: TRBJ1-3; clone_size: NA; cdr3_nt: TGTGCCAGCAGCAACCGGGACATCGGAAACACCATATATTTT; cdr3_aa: CASSNRDIGNTIYF
d_call: NA; v_call: TRBV6-1; j_call: TRBJ2-6; clone_size: NA; cdr3_nt: TGTGCCAGCAGTGAAAGCGGGTCTGGGGCCAACGTCCTGACTTTC; cdr3_aa: CASSESGSGANVLTF
d_call: TRBD1; v_call: TRBV11-3; j_call: TRBJ1-1; clone_size: few; cdr3_nt: TGTGCCAGCAGTTCGACAGGGCTTAGGACTGAAGCTTTCTTT; cdr3_aa: CASSSTGLRTEAFF
d_call: TRBD2; v_call: TRBV7-2; j_call: TRBJ2-4; clone_size: NA; cdr3_nt: TGTGCCAGCAGCTTCGCGGGGGGAAACATTCAGTACTTC; cdr3_aa: CASSFAGGNIQYF
d_call: NA; v_call: TRBV7-2; j_call: TRBJ2-7; clone_size: NA; cdr3_nt: TGTGCCAGCAGCTCTTTCCGGGACACGGGAGAGCAGTACTTC; cdr3_aa: CASSSFRDTGEQYF
d_call: TRBD2; v_call: TRBV7-2; j_call: TRBJ2-1; clone_size: NA; cdr3_nt: TGTGCCAGCAGCTTAAGGGGTAGCGGGGGGGGTGAGCAGTTCTTC; cdr3_aa: CASSLRGSGGGEQFF
d_call: NA; v_call: TRBV19; j_call: TRBJ1-1; clone_size: NA; cdr3_nt: TGTGCCAGTACCGAGGAAGGGGCGAGGAACACTGAAGCTTTCTTT; cdr3_aa: CASTEEGARNTEAFF
d_call: NA; v_call: TRBV7-2; j_call: TRBJ1-1; clone_size: NA; cdr3_nt: TGTGCCAGCAACCCCTTCGGGGGGCGGGACACTGAAGCTTTCTTT; cdr3_aa: CASNPFGGRDTEAFF
d_call: NA; v_call: TRBV18; j_call: TRBJ2-1; clone_size: NA; cdr3_nt: TGTGCCAGCTCACCAGGCCTCGGGGACAATGAGCAGTTCTTC; cdr3_aa: CASSPGLGDNEQFF
d_call: NA; v_call: TRBV21-1; j_call: TRBJ1-3; clone_size: NA; cdr3_nt: TGTGCCAGCAGCACCGTCCCGGGACAGGGGCGACTTTCTGGAAACACCATATATTTT; cdr3_aa: CASSTVPGQGRLSGNTIYF
d_call: NA; v_call: TRBV6-1; j_call: TRBJ1-3; clone_size: NA; cdr3_nt: TGTGCCAGCAGTGAAATGGGAGAAATCTCTGGAAACACCATATATTTT; cdr3_aa: CASSEMGEISGNTIYF
d_call: NA; v_call: TRBV2; j_call: TRBJ1-2; clone_size: NA; cdr3_nt: TGTGCCAGCAGTGAAGAACGTGGAGGGGAGGGTAGTGGCTACACCTTC; cdr3_aa: CASSEERGGEGSGYTF
d_call: TRBD1; v_call: TRBV5-6; j_call: TRBJ1-4; clone_size: NA; cdr3_nt: TGTGCCAGCAGCTTGGAAGGGGGCTATAATGAAAAACTGTTTTTT; cdr3_aa: CASSLEGGYNEKLFF
d_call: NA; v_call: TRBV6-4; j_call: TRBJ2-2; clone_size: NA; cdr3_nt: TGTGCCACTTCTGTGGGTACGGGCACCGGGGAGCTGTTTTTT; cdr3_aa: CATSVGTGTGELFF
d_call: TRBD1; v_call: TRBV5-1; j_call: TRBJ1-1; clone_size: NA; cdr3_nt: TGCGCCAGCAGCTTGGATCAGGGGGAGGTCAACACTGAAACTTTCTTT; cdr3_aa: CASSLDQGEVNTETFF
d_call: NA; v_call: TRBV27; j_call: TRBJ1-6; clone_size: few; cdr3_nt: TGTGCCAGCAGTTTAAGAGACACCGCTCGCTCCTATAATTCACCCCTCCACTTT; cdr3_aa: CASSLRDTARSYNSPLHF
d_call: TRBD1; v_call: TRBV4-3; j_call: TRBJ1-6; clone_size: NA; cdr3_nt: TGCGCCGGCAGGACAGGGGATTCACCCCTCCACTTT; cdr3_aa: CAGRTGDSPLHF
d_call: TRBD2; v_call: TRBV28; j_call: TRBJ2-7; clone_size: NA; cdr3_nt: TGTGCCAGCAGTCCCAGCGGGGGCTTTTCCTACGAGCAGTACTTC; cdr3_aa: CASSPSGGFSYEQYF
d_call: TRBD2; v_call: TRBV14; j_call: TRBJ2-5; clone_size: NA; cdr3_nt: TGTGCCAGCAGCCAAGGGACTAGCGGAGAGACCCAGTACTTC; cdr3_aa: CASSQGTSGETQYF
d_call: TRBD1; v_call: TRBV28; j_call: TRBJ2-2; clone_size: NA; cdr3_nt: TGTGCCAGCAGTTTAGATGGGACAGGAGCTTCCGGGGAGCTGTTTTTT; cdr3_aa: CASSLDGTGASGELFF
d_call: TRBD1; v_call: TRBV5-5; j_call: TRBJ1-1; clone_size: NA; cdr3_nt: TGTGCCAGCAGCTCGACAGGGTGGAACACTGAAGCTTTCTTT; cdr3_aa: CASSSTGWNTEAFF
d_call: NA; v_call: TRBV9; j_call: TRBJ2-1; clone_size: NA; cdr3_nt: TGTGCCAGCAGCCTCTATCAGGGGAACAATGAGCAGTTCTTC; cdr3_aa: CASSLYQGNNEQFF
d_call: TRBD2; v_call: TRBV4-3; j_call: TRBJ2-1; clone_size: NA; cdr3_nt: TGCGCCAGCAGCCAAGAAGGTCACACTAGCGGCTACAATGAGCAGTTCTTC; cdr3_aa: CASSQEGHTSGYNEQFF
d_call: TRBD1; v_call: TRBV5-4; j_call: TRBJ1-2; clone_size: NA; cdr3_nt: TGTGCCAGCAGCACGGGACAGGGGCTAAGTCCAAACTATGGCTACACCTTC; cdr3_aa: CASSTGQGLSPNYGYTF
d_call: NA; v_call: TRBV27; j_call: TRBJ2-7; clone_size: NA; cdr3_nt: TGTGCCAGCAGTTTTGCCACCGGGTACGAGCAGTACTTC; cdr3_aa: CASSFATGYEQYF
d_call: NA; v_call: TRBV28; j_call: TRBJ1-1; clone_size: NA; cdr3_nt: TGTGCCAGCAGTTTAGGACTGGCGAACACTGAAGCTTTCTTT; cdr3_aa: CASSLGLANTEAFF
d_call: NA; v_call: TRBV19; j_call: TRBJ2-3; clone_size: NA; cdr3_nt: TGTGCCAGTAGTCCAGAGGTAGGCCTTAGCACAGATACGCAGTATTTT; cdr3_aa: CASSPEVGLSTDTQYF
d_call: NA; v_call: TRBV6-5; j_call: TRBJ1-1; clone_size: once; cdr3_nt: TGTGCCAGCAGTTTCGGCAGGGGAAACACTGAAGCTTTCTTT; cdr3_aa: CASSFGRGNTEAFF
d_call: TRBD1; v_call: TRBV28; j_call: TRBJ1-2; clone_size: NA; cdr3_nt: TGTGCCAGCAGTCGATCCGACAGGGGATGGGGCTACACCTTC; cdr3_aa: CASSRSDRGWGYTF
d_call: NA; v_call: TRBV11-2; j_call: TRBJ1-6; clone_size: NA; cdr3_nt: TGTGCCAGCAGCTTAGTAGCAGGGCAGATTTCACCCCTCCACTTT; cdr3_aa: CASSLVAGQISPLHF
d_call: NA; v_call: TRBV6-1; j_call: TRBJ2-5; clone_size: NA; cdr3_nt: TGTGCCAGCAGTGTGCTACCGGGCCAAGAGACCCAGTACTTC; cdr3_aa: CASSVLPGQETQYF
d_call: TRBD1; v_call: TRBV12-5; j_call: TRBJ1-2; clone_size: once; cdr3_nt: TGTGCTAGTGGTTTGTCGGGACAGGGCGGCTATGGCTACACCTTC; cdr3_aa: CASGLSGQGGYGYTF
d_call: TRBD2; v_call: TRBV5-8; j_call: TRBJ2-2; clone_size: NA; cdr3_nt: TGTGCCAGCAGCTTTCGGAACGGGGGGGCTGGGGAGCTGTTTTTT; cdr3_aa: CASSFRNGGAGELFF
d_call: TRBD1; v_call: TRBV6-5; j_call: TRBJ1-1; clone_size: NA; cdr3_nt: TGTGCCAGCAGTTGGGACAGGGGGCGAGGGTCTGAAGCTTTCTTT; cdr3_aa: CASSWDRGRGSEAFF
d_call: NA; v_call: TRBV27; j_call: TRBJ2-1; clone_size: few; cdr3_nt: TGTGCCAGCAGTTCGGCGGCCGGCCACAATGAGCAGTTCTTC; cdr3_aa: CASSSAAGHNEQFF
d_call: TRBD1; v_call: TRBV5-8; j_call: TRBJ1-1; clone_size: NA; cdr3_nt: TGTGCCAGCAGCTTGAGGAGGACAGGGGGCACTGAAGCTTTCTTT; cdr3_aa: CASSLRRTGGTEAFF
d_call: NA; v_call: TRBV28; j_call: TRBJ1-1; clone_size: NA; cdr3_nt: TGTGCCAGCAGTTTAGAGGTGGGTTTCGGTTTCTTT; cdr3_aa: CASSLEVGFGFF
d_call: TRBD2; v_call: TRBV2; j_call: TRBJ2-5; clone_size: once; cdr3_nt: TGTGCCATTGCTGGCGGGGGGCTCCAAGAGACCCAGTACTTC; cdr3_aa: CAIAGGGLQETQYF
d_call: TRBD1; v_call: TRBV7-9; j_call: TRBJ2-5; clone_size: NA; cdr3_nt: TGTTCCAGCAGCTTAGACAGGGGGCGAGGTGAGACCCAGTACTTC; cdr3_aa: CSSSLDRGRGETQYF
d_call: TRBD1; v_call: TRBV4-1; j_call: TRBJ2-3; clone_size: NA; cdr3_nt: TGCGCCAGCAGCCAAGGACAGGGCCACACAGATACGCAGTATTTT; cdr3_aa: CASSQGQGHTDTQYF
d_call: TRBD1; v_call: TRBV19; j_call: TRBJ2-7; clone_size: NA; cdr3_nt: TGTGCCAGTAGTTTGGGGCCGACAGGGGGAAGAGGCGAGCAGTACTTC; cdr3_aa: CASSLGPTGGRGEQYF
d_call: NA; v_call: TRBV6-1; j_call: TRBJ1-2; clone_size: NA; cdr3_nt: TGTGCCAGCAGTGAAATCAGTCCCGGGTATGGCTACACCTTC; cdr3_aa: CASSEISPGYGYTF
d_call: NA; v_call: TRBV5-1; j_call: TRBJ1-3; clone_size: NA; cdr3_nt: TGCGCCAGCAGCCGCACCGGCTCTGGAAACACCATATATTTT; cdr3_aa: CASSRTGSGNTIYF
d_call: NA; v_call: TRBV2; j_call: TRBJ1-3; clone_size: NA; cdr3_nt: TGTGCCAGCAGTCCTCGCGCGCCCAGGACTGCTGGAAACACCATATATTTT; cdr3_aa: CASSPRAPRTAGNTIYF
d_call: TRBD2; v_call: TRBV2; j_call: TRBJ2-3; clone_size: NA; cdr3_nt: TGTGCCAGCAGGGCCATTTCGGGGGGGACAGATACGCAGTATTTT; cdr3_aa: CASRAISGGTDTQYF
d_call: NA; v_call: TRBV20-1; j_call: TRBJ1-2; clone_size: NA; cdr3_nt: TGCAGTGCTGGCGTAATAAGTGGAGACACCTTC; cdr3_aa: CSAGVISGDTF
d_call: TRBD1; v_call: TRBV5-4; j_call: TRBJ2-1; clone_size: NA; cdr3_nt: TGTGCCAGCAGCTTGTCGGGACAGTTCTTGGTGCAGTTCTTC; cdr3_aa: CASSLSGQFLVQFF
d_call: TRBD2; v_call: TRBV18; j_call: TRBJ2-1; clone_size: NA; cdr3_nt: TGTGCCAGCTCACCGGCGGCGGGGGGTCGCTCCTACAATGAGCAGTTCTTC; cdr3_aa: CASSPAAGGRSYNEQFF